This TCR beta chain appears in the sequencing data of a study of patients and donors after allogeneic stem cell transplantation. TCRdb reanalysed the RT-PCR reads using MiXCR and keeps one entry per CDR3 protein. The data hold 390,000 or so distinct CDR3 sequences, with under 20% observed a single time. Deletions cut 1 base from V and 6 bases from J, with 14 bases between. This CDR3 spans 15 amino acids. Per germline, CDR1 SGDLS and CDR2 YYNGEE. The clonotype originates from a human donor who was either an allogeneic HSCT recipient or a stem cell or donor lymphocyte infusion donor (not recorded which). It is not recorded whose cells these are; they may come from a transplant donor. This chain joins TRBV9 and TRBJ2-1; D is ambiguous. The sequencing input was blood, either unsorted or a sorted T cell fraction (not recorded which). The CDR3 DNA reads TGTGCCAGCAGCGTAAAAGGGTATTCAGGCAATGAGCAGTTCTTC. It specifies CASSVKGYSGNEQFF. Full variable domain (rest looked up from reference TRBV9 and TRBJ2-1): DSGVTQTPKHLITATGQRVTLRCSPRSGDLSVYWYQQSLDQGLQFLIQYYNGEERAKGNILERFSAQQFPDLHSELNLSSLELGDSALYFCASSVKGYSGNEQFFGPGTRLTVL.